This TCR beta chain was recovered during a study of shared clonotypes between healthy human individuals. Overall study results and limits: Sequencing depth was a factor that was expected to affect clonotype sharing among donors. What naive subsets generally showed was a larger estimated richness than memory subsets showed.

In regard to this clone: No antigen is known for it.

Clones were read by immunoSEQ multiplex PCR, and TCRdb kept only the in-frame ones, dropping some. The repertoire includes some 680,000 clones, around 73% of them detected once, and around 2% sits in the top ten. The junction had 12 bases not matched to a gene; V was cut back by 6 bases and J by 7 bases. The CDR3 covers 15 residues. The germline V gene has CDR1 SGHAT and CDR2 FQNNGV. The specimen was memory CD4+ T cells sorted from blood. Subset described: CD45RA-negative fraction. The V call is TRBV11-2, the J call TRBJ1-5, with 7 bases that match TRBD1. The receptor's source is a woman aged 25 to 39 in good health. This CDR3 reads CASSSGGQSVQPQHF. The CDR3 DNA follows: TGTGCCAGCAGTTCAGGGGGGCAGTCAGTGCAGCCCCAGCATTTT. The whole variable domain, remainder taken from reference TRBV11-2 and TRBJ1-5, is EAGVAQSPRYKIIEKRQSVAFWCNPISGHATLYWYQQILGQGPKLLIQFQNNGVVDDSQLPKDRFSAERLKGVDSTLKIQPAKLEDSAVYLCASSSGGQSVQPQHFGDGTRLSIL.